The 6 T cell receptor beta chains below come from one sample, sequenced in a study of blood T cell repertoires in COVID-19. Only in-frame clones appear in the TCRdb table, and some are missing; sequencing was by immunoSEQ multiplex PCR. In the table there are 200,000 to 300,000 clones, approximately 90% of which are singletons. The specimen sequenced was PBMCs or T cells enriched from blood (not recorded which). These receptors were taken from a man in his forties who had recovered from COVID-19.

The chain uses TRBV6-5 and TRBJ1-5, with a weak D call TRBD1 (6 bases). Germline V gene lookup returns CDR1 MNHEY and CDR2 SVGAGI. Between the trimmed V and J ends, which lost 7 bases and 13 bases, there was a span of 20 bases. The length of the CDR3 is 13 residues. CDR3: CASKVSGQSNQHF. The CDR3 region has the DNA TGTGCCAGCAAGGTTAGTGGACAGTCCAATCAGCATTTT.

The rearrangement uses TRBV15 and TRBJ2-1; possible D gene TRBD2, 6 bases. CDR1 and CDR2 (germline): LNHNV, YYDKDF (reference sequence). V lost 0 bases, J lost 8 bases, and 17 bases lay in between. This CDR3 has 16 amino acids. CDR3 residues: CATSRERGFLWYEQFF. CDR3 DNA: TGTGCCACCAGCAGAGAACGGGGGTTTTTATGGTATGAGCAGTTCTTC.

The chain is built from TRBV4-1 and TRBJ2-3, with a tentative D call TRBD1 (6 bases). The length of the CDR3 is 14 residues. Germline V lookup: CDR1 MGHRA, CDR2 YSYEKL. The V end was cut by 0 bases, the J end by 4 bases, with 8 bases between. For the CDR3, the DNA is TGCGCCAGCAGCCAAGAAGAGGGGGCAGATACGCAGTATTTT. Amino acid sequence: CASSQEEGADTQYF.

The chain employs TRBV18 and TRBJ2-1; 13 nucleotides match TRBD2. CDR1 KGHSH and CDR2 LQKENI come from the germline V gene. V lost 4 bases, J lost 6 bases, and 3 bases stayed unmatched. This CDR3 contains 15 residues. In DNA form, the CDR3 reads TGTGCCAGCTCACAACTAGCGGGAGGGCTCAATGAGCAGTTCTTC. It specifies CASSQLAGGLNEQFF.

This chain connects TRBV18 to TRBJ2-3, with 8 bases identical to TRBD1. V lost 3 bases to trimming and J lost 5 bases; unmatched junction nucleotides: 10. The CDR3 is made up of 16 amino acids. Germline CDR1 is KGHSH and CDR2 is LQKENI. The CDR3 coding sequence is TGTGCCAGCTCACCCCAATTAGGACAGGGAGGAGATACGCAGTATTTT. Its translation: CASSPQLGQGGDTQYF.

This clone was seen more than once but under ten times. The chain combines TRBV11-3 with TRBJ2-7; D not certain. The length of the CDR3 is 13 residues. Germline V gene sequence: CDR1 SGHNT, CDR2 YENEEA. V was trimmed by 4 bases and J by 3 bases, leaving 10 bases between them. This chain's CDR3 is CASSSRRNYEQYF. DNA for the CDR3: TGTGCCAGCAGCTCCCGCAGAAACTACGAGCAGTACTTC.